This TCR beta chain is from a study of Ad26.COV2.S vaccination and SARS-CoV-2 variants. Whole-study results and caveats: Placebo and vaccine recipients had non-spike TCR breadth that was similar. Spike-specific TCR breadth was greater after Ad26.COV2.S than placebo.

Clones were sequenced by immunoSEQ multiplex PCR, and TCRdb holds only the in-frame ones, with some missing. The table has about 180,000 clones, around nine tenths seen once. The CDR3 extends over 14 amino acids. Between the trimmed V and J ends, which lost 1 base and 4 bases, there was a span of 10 bases. Germline CDR1 and CDR2: LGHDT and YNNKEL (reference sequence). Concerning this clone itself: Its target is not known.

The receptor was isolated from a human donor who had recovered from COVID-19. The specimen was peripheral blood, collected after recovery from COVID-19. The V gene is TRBV3-1 (or the pseudogene TRBV3-2), the J gene TRBJ1-1; tentatively, D is TRBD1 (5 bases). The CDR3 protein is CASSQGGGSTEAFF. In DNA, the CDR3 is TGTGCCAGCAGCCAAGGGGGGGGATCCACTGAAGCTTTCTTT.